The clone carrying this TCR beta chain was counted between two and nine times. These data originate in a study of blood T cell repertoires in COVID-19. Across the study: Samples of COVID-19 (acute and convalescent) were obtained from the United States, Italy and Spain.

Germline V gene lookup returns CDR1 GTSNPN and CDR2 SVGIG (reference sequence). The CDR3 runs 14 residues. V lost 8 bases and J lost 7, with 20 bases in between. Produced via immunoSEQ multiplex PCR; TCRdb's table is partial and in-frame only. The data show over 200,000 clones, over 80% seen once. Self-reported history from a screening survey and questionnaire set each donor's cohort. This sequence was found in a woman in her thirties or forties who had recovered from COVID-19. The sequencing input was PBMCs or T cells enriched from blood (not recorded which). This chain connects TRBV30 to TRBJ1-4; TRBD1 might be the D (5 bases). The CDR3 protein is CAGSYRSGGEKLFF. CDR3 coding DNA: TGTGCCGGATCATACAGGTCCGGTGGTGAAAAACTGTTTTTT.